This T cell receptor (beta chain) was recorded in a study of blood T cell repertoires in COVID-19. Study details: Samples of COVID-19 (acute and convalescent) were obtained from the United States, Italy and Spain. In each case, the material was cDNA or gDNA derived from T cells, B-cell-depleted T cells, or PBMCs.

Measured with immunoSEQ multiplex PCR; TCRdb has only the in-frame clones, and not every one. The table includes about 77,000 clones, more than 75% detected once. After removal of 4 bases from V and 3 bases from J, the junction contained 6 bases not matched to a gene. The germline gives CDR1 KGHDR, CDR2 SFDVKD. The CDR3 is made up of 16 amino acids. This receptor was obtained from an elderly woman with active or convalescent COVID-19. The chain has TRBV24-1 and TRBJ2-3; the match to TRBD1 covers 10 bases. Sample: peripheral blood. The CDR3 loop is CATSDPGDRGTDTQYF. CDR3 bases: TGTGCCACCAGTGACCCAGGGGACAGGGGAACAGATACGCAGTATTTT.